This TCR beta chain was sequenced for a study of blood T cell repertoires in COVID-19. Study background: The United States, Italy and Spain supplied acute and convalescent COVID-19 samples. Sources were T cells, B-cell-depleted T cells, or PBMCs; the material itself was cDNA or gDNA.

This CDR3 is 15 amino acids long. V shed 4 bases and J 7 bases; nucleotides not matched to a gene: 8. Germline V gene lookup returns CDR1 MDHEN and CDR2 SYDVKM. Concerning this clone: Other DNA sequences from this sample encode an identical CDR3 as well.

Original analysis: Reference gene primer amplification gave estimated nucleated cell counts. TCRdb keeps only in-frame clones here, not all; method: immunoSEQ multiplex PCR. V, J and clone size are those of that table, while D and trimming were read from the DNA. The data show approximately 150,000 clones, with approximately 87% seen just once and about 9.4% held by the top ten. J is TRBJ1-5 and V is TRBV28, with TRBD1 matching over 9 bases. This TCR derives from a woman in her 50s with active or convalescent COVID-19. The sample consisted of peripheral blood. CDR3 sequence reads: CASSSPGTGNQPQHF. CDR3 DNA sequence: TGTGCCAGCAGTTCTCCCGGGACAGGGAACCAGCCCCAGCATTTT.